These 26 T cell receptor beta chains were all obtained from the same sample, sequenced in a study of blood T cells in healthy people across ages. Through a sample-barcoded 5' primer and a J-beta primer mix, a second PCR was run for roughly 6 to 11 cycles. TCRdb re-derived calls from the 5' RACE reads in MiXCR, one entry per CDR3 protein. The table has hundreds of thousands of distinct CDR3 sequences, 29% seen once. The sample consisted of blood. These receptors originate from a woman older than 75 in good health.

In the case of this clonotype: The junction differs from germline at one of its ends, possibly a read error. The rearrangement uses TRBV5-1 and TRBJ1-4; no firm D call. CDR1 is SGHRS, CDR2 YFSETQ, per germline. The CDR3 length is 15 residues. The CDR3, as DNA: TGCGCCAGCAGCTTGTCACCGCTCCGAGAAGAAAGACTGTTTTTT. Its protein product is CASSLSPLREERLFF.

The chain couples TRBV12-5 to TRBJ1-1; D remains ambiguous. Trimming removed 1 base from V and 1 base from J, with 7 bases in between. This CDR3 is 14 amino acids long. The germline CDR1 and CDR2 sequences are LGHNT and FRNRAP. The CDR3 nucleotides read TGTGCTAGTGGTTTGGGGCCCAGGAACACTGAAGCTTTCTTT. Translated: CASGLGPRNTEAFF. The whole variable domain, remainder taken from reference TRBV12-5 and TRBJ1-1, is DARVTQTPRHKVTEMGQEVTMRCQPILGHNTVFWYRQTMMQGLELLAYFRNRAPLDDSGMPKDRFSAEMPDATLATLKIQPSEPRDSAVYFCASGLGPRNTEAFFGQGTRLTVV.

This clonotype appeared many times. The chain has TRBV5-6 and TRBJ2-3; 7 bases match TRBD2. The germline CDR1 and CDR2 sequences are SGHDT and YYEEEE. Trimming at V came to 1 base and at J to 2 bases, leaving 4 bases not matched to a gene. The CDR3 covers 15 residues. This CDR3 reads CASSLLSGDTDTQYF. The CDR3 DNA reads TGTGCCAGCAGCTTGCTCAGCGGGGACACAGATACGCAGTATTTT. Complete variable domain (other parts from reference TRBV5-6 and TRBJ2-3): DAGVTQSPTHLIKTRGQQVTLRCSPKSGHDTVSWYQQALGQGPQFIFQYYEEEERQRGNFPDRFSGHQFPNYSSELNVNALLLGDSALYLCASSLLSGDTDTQYFGPGTRLTVL.

The chain carries TRBV15 and TRBJ1-4, with 10 nucleotides matching TRBD1. Germline lookup yields CDR1 LNHNV and CDR2 YYDKDF (reference sequence). The length of the CDR3 is 16 residues. V lost 1 base to trimming and J lost 6 bases; unmatched junction nucleotides: 5. In nucleotides, the CDR3 is TGTGCCACCAGCAGAGGACAGGGGGCTCTTTATGAAAAACTGTTTTTT. Residues: CATSRGQGALYEKLFF.

This clonotype was picked up many times. The V and J genes are TRBV12-3 or TRBV12-4 and TRBJ2-3; possibly TRBD1 or TRBD2 for D (5 bases each). V was shortened by 4 bases and J by 6 bases, with 14 bases between the two germline ends. There are 14 residues in the CDR3. The CDR3 loop reads CASSSPGRADTQYF. The CDR3 nucleotides are TGTGCCAGCAGTTCCCCGGGACGGGCGGATACGCAGTATTTT.

Of note for this clonotype: With a much larger clone just one base away, this may be a read error. The V call is TRBV6-6, the J call TRBJ2-5; no clear D gene. The CDR3 has 15 amino acids. The V gene lost 3 bases and the J gene lost 5 bases, with 16 bases spanning the gap. The germline V gene encodes CDR1 MNHNY and CDR2 SVGAGI (reference sequence). The CDR3 spells CASSYRSPLAETQYF. The CDR3 coding sequence is TGTGCCAGCAGTTATAGGTCCCCGCTGGCTGAGACCCAGTACTTC.

On this clonotype: Germline and junction disagree at one end, which may indicate a read error. The chain is built from TRBV20-1 and TRBJ1-4; possibly TRBD1 for D (6 bases). The CDR3 extends over 13 amino acids. Germline V gives CDR1 DFQATT, CDR2 SNEGSKA (reference sequence). The CDR3 protein is CSAHSGGGEKRFF. The CDR3, as DNA: TGCAGTGCCCACAGCGGAGGGGGTGAAAAACGGTTTTTT.

This chain joins TRBV2 and TRBJ2-2, with D perhaps TRBD1 or TRBD2 (6 bases each). The CDR3 is 14 amino acids. Germline lookup yields CDR1 SNHLY and CDR2 FYNNEI. The V end lost 6 bases, the J end lost 6 bases, and 14 bases lay between the germline ends. This chain's CDR3 is CASRPRGAAGELFF. Written as DNA, the CDR3 is TGTGCCAGCAGACCTAGGGGGGCCGCCGGGGAGCTGTTTTTT.

CDR3 nucleotides: TGCAGTGCTCCCGAGCGAGGATCTAGCACAGATACGCAGTATTTT. Translated: CSAPERGSSTDTQYF. The genes are TRBV20-1 and TRBJ2-3; D uncertain. Germline loops: CDR1 DFQATT, CDR2 SNEGSKA (reference sequence). Trimming removed 5 bases at V and 0 bases at J, with 15 bases between. This CDR3 has 15 residues.

V gene TRBV5-6 combines with J gene TRBJ2-7; D is possibly TRBD2 (6 bases). CDR1 is SGHDT and CDR2 is YYEEEE in the germline V gene. The germline V and J ends were trimmed by 1 base and 2 bases, with 16 bases remaining between them. The CDR3 covers 16 residues. CDR3 loop: CASSLRWRAGAYEQYF. The CDR3 DNA sequence: TGTGCCAGCAGCTTGCGATGGAGGGCAGGAGCCTACGAGCAGTACTTC.

This clonotype showed up many times. V gene TRBV7-2 combines with J gene TRBJ2-3; D call uncertain. The CDR3 loop spans 13 amino acids. Trimming cost V 5 bases and J 4 bases, with 10 bases left between them. Germline V gene lookup returns CDR1 SGHTA and CDR2 FQGNSA. In DNA, the CDR3 is TGTGCCAGCAGCCCCGGGCCGTCAGATACGCAGTATTTT. Translation gives CASSPGPSDTQYF.

This clonotype has just a few counts. One base away lies a much larger clone, so this may be a sequencing read error. The chain is built from TRBV10-2 and TRBJ2-7, with 8 bases lining up with TRBD2. Trimming at V came to 2 bases and at J to 7 bases, leaving 10 bases not matched to a gene. The CDR3 sequence is 15 residues long. Per the germline V gene, CDR1 is WSHSY and CDR2 is SAAADI. CDR3 sequence reads: CASSERSGGRDEQYF. The CDR3 DNA reads as TGCGCCAGCAGTGAGCGGAGCGGGGGTAGAGATGAGCAGTACTTC.

On this clonotype itself: A much larger clone differs from this one at a single base, so this may be a read error. The V gene is TRBV6-1, the J gene TRBJ2-1; 12 bases align to TRBD2. From germline, CDR1 is MNHNS and CDR2 SASEGT. The CDR3 sequence is 16 residues long. V lost 11 bases to trimming and J lost 3 bases; unmatched junction nucleotides: 11. CDR3 sequence reads: CAGVTSGGTLYNEQFF. Written as DNA, the CDR3 is TGTGCCGGCGTAACTAGCGGGGGGACTCTCTACAATGAGCAGTTCTTC.

In the case of this clonotype: One end of the junction is discordant with germline, which a read error may explain. This sequence joins TRBV25-1 and TRBJ1-2; D perhaps matches TRBD1 (6 bases). The CDR3 length is 14 residues. Germline V CDR1 and CDR2: MGHDK, SYGVNS. Here the CDR3 DNA reads TGTGCCGGCAGTGGGGTCATCAGGGGACGCGGCTACACCTTC. Translating gives CAGSGVIRGRGYTF.

The V gene is TRBV2, the J gene TRBJ2-1, with 9 bases lining up with TRBD2. Judging by the DNA end, TRBJ2-7 fits better; the J call may be wrong. Germline V lookup: CDR1 SNHLY, CDR2 FYNNEI. This CDR3 is 14 amino acids long. CDR3 DNA sequence: TGTGCCAGCAGTGATGGCGGGGGGGGCAATGAGCAGTACTTC. Its protein product is CASSDGGGGNEQYF.

This clonotype was recorded a few times. The chain employs TRBV6-5 and TRBJ2-2; TRBD1 is a possible D gene (5 bases). Trimming pared 6 bases from V and 1 base from J, leaving 9 bases between. The CDR3 spans 14 residues. The germline V gene has CDR1 MNHEY and CDR2 SVGAGI. CDR3 DNA: TGTGCCAGCAGCCGACAGTGGAACACCGGGGAGCTGTTTTTT. As protein: CASSRQWNTGELFF.

This clonotype was counted between two and nine times. The chain is built from TRBV7-2 and TRBJ1-2; tentative D call: TRBD1 (6 bases). V lost 7 bases and J 0 bases, leaving 18 bases between the germline ends. The CDR3 sequence is 16 residues long. Germline V gene sequence: CDR1 SGHTA, CDR2 FQGNSA. This chain's CDR3 is CASTRPWGAANYGYTF. DNA of the CDR3: TGTGCCAGCACCCGCCCTTGGGGGGCGGCTAACTATGGCTACACCTTC.

In this sample, this clonotype turned up many times. This rearrangement joins TRBV20-1 to TRBJ2-7; D may correspond to TRBD1 or TRBD2 (5 bases each). V lost 5 bases and J 5 bases, leaving 13 bases between the germline ends. This CDR3 is 12 amino acids long. Germline V gene sequence: CDR1 DFQATT, CDR2 SNEGSKA (reference sequence). The CDR3 protein is CSAPGTSNEQYF. In DNA form, the CDR3 reads TGCAGTGCTCCCGGGACGTCGAACGAGCAGTACTTC.

The gene calls are TRBV12-5 and TRBJ2-1; TRBD2 agrees at 8 bases. The germline gives CDR1 LGHNT, CDR2 FRNRAP. The J segment lost 0 bases and the V segment lost 6 bases, leaving 4 bases of the junction unmatched. The CDR3 covers 15 residues. In nucleotides, the CDR3 is TGTGCTAGTGGACAGCGGGGGCCCTCCTACAATGAGCAGTTCTTC. Translating gives CASGQRGPSYNEQFF.

As regards this clonotype: This could be a read error, since a much larger clone is one nucleotide away. The J gene is TRBJ2-1, the V gene TRBV24-1, with D possibly being TRBD2 (6 bases). This CDR3 is 14 amino acids long. Germline CDR1 and CDR2: KGHDR and SFDVKD. Here the CDR3 reads CATGDSSSYNEQLF. Here the CDR3 DNA reads TGTGCCACAGGGGACTCCAGCTCCTACAATGAGCAGTTATTC.

Regarding this clonotype: A read error may be the cause here, since a much bigger clone is one base away. CDR3 nucleotide sequence: TGTGCCAGCAGCTTAGGGGGCGGGTCTTCATGGGAGCAGTACTTC. Translation gives CASSLGGGSSWEQYF. The chain recombines TRBV11-2 with TRBJ2-7, with D perhaps given as TRBD1 or TRBD2 (5 bases each). V dropped 1 base and J dropped 7 bases, with 17 bases sitting between them. This CDR3 region has 15 residues. Germline V gene lookup returns CDR1 SGHAT and CDR2 FQNNGV.

This clonotype was seen at least ten times. The gene calls are TRBV3-1 and TRBJ2-7; no definite D call. Trimming removed 4 bases at V and 3 bases at J, with 13 bases between. This CDR3 has 14 amino acids. Looked up from germline, CDR1 is LGHDT and CDR2 is YNNKEL (reference sequence). The chain's CDR3 is CASSPFKEFYEQYF. CDR3 DNA: TGTGCCAGCAGCCCATTCAAAGAGTTCTACGAGCAGTACTTC.

The CDR3 sequence is CSARWGRSNQPQHF. The DNA of the CDR3 is TGCAGTGCTAGATGGGGGCGAAGCAATCAGCCCCAGCATTTT. This sequence joins TRBV20-1 and TRBJ1-5, with a possible D match to TRBD1 (6 bases). The CDR3 loop spans 14 amino acids. The germline V gene encodes CDR1 DFQATT and CDR2 SNEGSKA (reference sequence). V lost 2 bases and J lost 1, with 9 bases in between.

This clonotype was seen repeatedly, ten times or more. The chain combines TRBV20-1 with TRBJ1-6; TRBD1 aligns across 8 bases. V trimming: 6 bases; J trimming: 5 bases; junction bases outside the gene matches: 3. This CDR3 is built from 13 residues. The germline V gene has CDR1 DFQATT and CDR2 SNEGSKA (reference sequence). The CDR3 DNA sequence: TGCAGTGCAACGACAGGGGATAATTCACCCCTCCACTTT. Its protein is CSATTGDNSPLHF.

V is TRBV7-9 and J is TRBJ1-2; D is perhaps TRBD1 (5 bases). The CDR3 sequence is 14 residues long. Germline-derived CDR1 and CDR2 are SEHNR and FQNEAQ (reference sequence). V dropped 1 base and J dropped 4 bases, with 10 bases sitting between them. The CDR3 here is CASSLGGFSYGYTF. The CDR3 nucleotides are TGTGCCAGCAGCTTAGGGGGCTTTTCCTATGGCTACACCTTC.

In this sample, this clonotype turned up a few times. This rearrangement joins TRBV14 to TRBJ2-1, with D tentatively TRBD2 (6 bases). CDR3 length: 14 residues. Trimming removed 1 base from V and 12 bases from J, with 16 bases in between. Germline V gene data show CDR1 as SGHDN and CDR2 as FVKESK. The CDR3 bases are TGTGCCAGCAGCCAAGGGGTCTGGGGGGAACGGCAGTTCTTC. It yields the protein CASSQGVWGERQFF.